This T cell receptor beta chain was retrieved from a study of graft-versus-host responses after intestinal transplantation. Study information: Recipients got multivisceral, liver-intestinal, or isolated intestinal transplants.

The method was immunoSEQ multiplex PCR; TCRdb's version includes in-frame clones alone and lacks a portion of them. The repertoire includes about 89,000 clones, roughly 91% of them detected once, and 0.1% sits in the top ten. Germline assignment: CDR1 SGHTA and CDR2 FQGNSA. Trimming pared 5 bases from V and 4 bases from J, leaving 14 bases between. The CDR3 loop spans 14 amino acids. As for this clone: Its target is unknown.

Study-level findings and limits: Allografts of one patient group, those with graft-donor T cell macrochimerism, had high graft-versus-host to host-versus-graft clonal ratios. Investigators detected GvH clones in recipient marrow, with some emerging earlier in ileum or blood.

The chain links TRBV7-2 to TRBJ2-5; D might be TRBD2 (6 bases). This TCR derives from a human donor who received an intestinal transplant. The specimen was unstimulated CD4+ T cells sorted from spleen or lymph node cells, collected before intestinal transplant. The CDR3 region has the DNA TGTGCCAGCAGCCCGTCCGGGACTTTAGAGACCCAGTACTTC. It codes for CASSPSGTLETQYF.